The 12 T cell receptor beta chains in this list originate from one sample, sequenced in a study of OX40 agonist ivuxolimab in advanced cancers. The protocol was immunoSEQ multiplex PCR, while the TCRdb copy is restricted to in-frame clones and leaves out a portion. The repertoire includes about 71,000 clones, 80% to 90% of them detected once, and about 5% sits in the top ten. The specimen comprised CD4+ or CD8+ T cells sorted from blood, sampled in a trial of the OX40 agonist ivuxolimab. The receptor source for this set is an adult with an advanced solid tumor such as melanoma, head and neck, liver or kidney cancer.

The chain employs TRBV29-1 and TRBJ2-3, with D unresolved. V dropped 8 bases and J dropped 3 bases, with 6 bases sitting between them. This CDR3 comprises 10 residues. Germline V gene lookup returns CDR1 SQVTM and CDR2 ANQGSEA. The CDR3 spells CSSFTDTQYF. The CDR3 DNA reads as TGCAGCTCCTTTACAGATACGCAGTATTTT.

This chain connects TRBV5-1 to TRBJ2-1; 7 nucleotides line up with TRBD2. The CDR3 contains 13 residues. Germline CDR1 SGHRS, CDR2 YFSETQ. The V segment lost 1 base and the J segment 10 bases; nucleotides outside the gene matches: 5. CDR3 amino acids: CASSLKTSLEQFF. As DNA, the CDR3 is TGCGCCAGCAGCTTGAAGACTAGCTTAGAGCAGTTCTTC.

This chain connects TRBV7-9 to TRBJ2-5; 7 nucleotides match TRBD1. CDR3 length: 15 residues. With 5 bases clipped from V and 3 bases from J, the junction kept 9 bases outside the gene matches. The germline V gene has CDR1 SEHNR and CDR2 FQNEAQ (reference sequence). Here the CDR3 DNA reads TGTGCCAGCAGCCTTGGGACAGTAAGAAAAGAGACCCAGTACTTC. Translation gives CASSLGTVRKETQYF. Full variable domain (missing parts from reference TRBV7-9 and TRBJ2-5): DTGVSQNPRHKITKRGQNVTFRCDPISEHNRLYWYRQTLGQGPEFLTYFQNEAQLEKSRLLSDRFSAERPKGSFSTLEIQRTEQGDSAMYLCASSLGTVRKETQYFGPGTRLLVL.

The J gene is TRBJ1-1, the V gene TRBV27; D might be TRBD1 (5 bases). The CDR3 spans 13 residues. V was cut by 4 bases and J by 6 bases, with 12 bases left in between. Germline V gene sequence: CDR1 MNHEY, CDR2 SMNVEV (reference sequence). The CDR3 protein is CASSSDKEAEAFF. In nucleotides, the CDR3 is TGTGCCAGCAGTTCGGACAAGGAAGCTGAAGCTTTCTTT.

This clone was found a few times. This sequence joins TRBV19 and TRBJ2-2, with 7 bases matching TRBD1. CDR1 LNHDA and CDR2 SQIVND come from the germline V gene (reference sequence). Trimming took 7 bases from V and 0 from J; bases not matched to a gene: 5. This CDR3 region has 15 residues. CDR3 DNA: TGTGCCAGTAAGGAAGGGACAGCGAACACCGGGGAGCTGTTTTTT. Its protein is CASKEGTANTGELFF.

The genes are TRBV15 and TRBJ1-3, with TRBD1 as a possible D gene (6 bases). CDR1 LNHNV and CDR2 YYDKDF come from the germline V gene (reference sequence). This CDR3 contains 15 residues. V lost 0 bases to trimming and J lost 2 bases, with 8 bases between them. The DNA of the CDR3 is TGTGCCACCAGCAGAGATCCAGGGGCTGGAAACACCATATATTTT. Its protein is CATSRDPGAGNTIYF. Using reference TRBV15 and TRBJ1-3 for the parts outside the CDR3, the full variable domain is DAMVIQNPRYQVTQFGKPVTLSCSQTLNHNVMYWYQQKSSQAPKLLFHYYDKDFNNEADTPDNFQSRRPNTSFCFLDIRSPGLGDTAMYLCATSRDPGAGNTIYFGEGSWLTVV.

This clone was recorded only once. V and J are TRBV2 and TRBJ2-5; D gene uncertain. This CDR3 is 15 amino acids long. Deletions cut 0 bases from V and 8 bases from J, with 16 bases between. Per germline, CDR1 SNHLY and CDR2 FYNNEI. The CDR3 DNA follows: TGTGCCAGCAGTGAAGCCACGACCCAGACACTTACCCAGTACTTC. Translating it yields CASSEATTQTLTQYF.

The genes are TRBV19 and TRBJ1-1; D is unresolved. The CDR3 totals 13 residues. V was pared by 5 bases and J by 0 bases, with 7 bases between. CDR1 and CDR2 from the germline V gene are LNHDA and SQIVND (reference sequence). In DNA form, the CDR3 reads TGTGCCAGTAGTCCGACTCTGAACACTGAAGCTTTCTTT. Residues: CASSPTLNTEAFF. Supplemented by reference TRBV19 and TRBJ1-1, the full variable domain reads DGGITQSPKYLFRKEGQNVTLSCEQNLNHDAMYWYRQDPGQGLRLIYYSQIVNDFQKGDIAEGYSVSREKKESFPLTVTSAQKNPTAFYLCASSPTLNTEAFFGQGTRLTVV.

This chain links TRBV29-1 with TRBJ2-3, with 8 bases fitting TRBD2. V trimming: 6 bases; J trimming: 0 bases; junction bases outside the gene matches: 8. The CDR3 totals 15 residues. CDR1 is SQVTM, CDR2 ANQGSEA, per germline. The CDR3 DNA is TGCAGCGTGGGGCGTACTAGCGGAAGCACAGATACGCAGTATTTT. Translation gives CSVGRTSGSTDTQYF.

V is TRBV6-5 and J is TRBJ2-7; the D call may be TRBD1 or TRBD2 (5 bases each). The CDR3 sequence is 15 residues long. V was trimmed by 4 bases and J by 0 bases, leaving 13 bases between them. CDR1 MNHEY and CDR2 SVGAGI come from the germline V gene. The chain's CDR3 is CASSSGTKSSYEQYF. The CDR3 region has the DNA TGTGCCAGCAGTTCCGGGACGAAAAGCTCCTACGAGCAGTACTTC.

Only one count was recorded for this clone. The chain couples TRBV7-9 to TRBJ2-1; possible D gene TRBD1, 6 bases. Germline CDR1 SEHNR, CDR2 FQNEAQ (reference sequence). V shed 5 bases and J shed 4 bases, with 18 bases lying between them. This CDR3 contains 16 residues. CDR3 DNA sequence: TGTGCCAGCAGCCCGGGTCGGCAGGGGCGTTACAATGAGCAGTTCTTC. It specifies CASSPGRQGRYNEQFF.

The chain couples TRBV5-1 to TRBJ1-4, with 9 bases fitting TRBD1. The ends lost 4 bases at V and 4 bases at J; junction bases unmatched: 5. Germline-derived CDR1 and CDR2 are SGHRS and YFSETQ. This CDR3 comprises 15 residues. The CDR3 loop reads CASSAEGQGNEKLFF. In DNA form, the CDR3 reads TGCGCCAGCAGCGCCGAGGGACAGGGTAATGAAAAACTGTTTTTT.